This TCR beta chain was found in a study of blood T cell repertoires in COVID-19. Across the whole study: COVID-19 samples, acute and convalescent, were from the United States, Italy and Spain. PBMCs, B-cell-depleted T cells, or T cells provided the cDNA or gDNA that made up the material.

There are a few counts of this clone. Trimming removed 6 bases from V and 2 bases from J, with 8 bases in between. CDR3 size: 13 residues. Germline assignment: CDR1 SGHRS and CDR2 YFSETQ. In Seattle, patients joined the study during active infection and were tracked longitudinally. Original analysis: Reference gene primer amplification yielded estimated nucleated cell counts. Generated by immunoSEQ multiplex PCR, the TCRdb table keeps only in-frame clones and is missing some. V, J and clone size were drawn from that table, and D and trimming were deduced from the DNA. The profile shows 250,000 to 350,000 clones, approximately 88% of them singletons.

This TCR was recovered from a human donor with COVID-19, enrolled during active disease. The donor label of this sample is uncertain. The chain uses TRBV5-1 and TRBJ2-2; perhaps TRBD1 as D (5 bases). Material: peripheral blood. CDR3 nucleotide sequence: TGCGCCAGCAAGACAGAAAACACCGGGGAGCTGTTTTTT. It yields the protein CASKTENTGELFF.